These 23 T cell receptor beta chains share one sample of origin, sequenced in a study of T-cell reconstitution after alpha-beta-depleted transplantation in children. Unique molecular identifiers were built into the TCRbeta library. MiXCR, run by TCRdb on the PCR reads, gives a single entry per CDR3 protein. Here the sample spans some 500,000 distinct CDR3 sequences, 18% being singletons. Sequenced here: PBMCs from the stem cell graft donor, sampled from the stem cell graft. Receptors originate from a human donor who donated a stem cell graft to a child with acute lymphoblastic leukemia.

The chain has TRBV20-1 and TRBJ2-1, with D possibly being TRBD2 (7 bases). There are 15 residues in the CDR3. CDR1 DFQATT and CDR2 SNEGSKA come from the germline V gene (reference sequence). V was trimmed by 3 bases and J by 4 bases, leaving 16 bases between them. The CDR3 DNA sequence: TGCAGTGCTAGGGAGGGGGAGGGGTTGTACAATGAGCAGTTCTTC. Its protein is CSAREGEGLYNEQFF.

The table lists this clonotype with a few counts. The chain combines TRBV25-1 with TRBJ2-5, with a tentative D call TRBD1 (5 bases). In germline, CDR1 is MGHDK, CDR2 SYGVNS. The CDR3 covers 12 residues. Trimming removed 4 bases from V and 10 bases from J, with 13 bases in between. Here the CDR3 reads CASSGYQGHQYF. In nucleotides, the CDR3 is TGTGCCAGCAGTGGCTATCAAGGACACCAGTACTTC.

The V gene is TRBV14, the J gene TRBJ2-1; D might be TRBD2 (6 bases). The CDR3 is 16 amino acids. The germline V gene encodes CDR1 SGHDN and CDR2 FVKESK. V dropped 1 base and J dropped 2 bases, with 12 bases sitting between them. The CDR3 region has the DNA TGTGCCAGCAGCCAAGTGCGGGACTCAGCCTACAATGAGCAGTTCTTC. Protein: CASSQVRDSAYNEQFF.

V and J are TRBV24-1 and TRBJ2-3; D gene ambiguous. With 4 bases removed from V and 5 bases from J, the gap between germline ends came to 21 bases. Germline V gene lookup returns CDR1 KGHDR and CDR2 SFDVKD. This CDR3 is built from 17 residues. The chain's CDR3 is CATSDPLRSLSGDTQYF. The CDR3, as DNA: TGTGCCACCAGTGACCCACTTCGGAGTCTTAGTGGAGATACGCAGTATTTT.

The gene calls are TRBV5-8 and TRBJ2-7; D unresolved. Germline CDR1 and CDR2: SGHTS and YDEGEE. The germline V and J ends were trimmed by 9 bases and 1 base, with 11 bases remaining between them. There are 12 residues in the CDR3. In DNA form, the CDR3 reads TGTGCCACCACCCAGAGTTCCTACGAGCAGTACTTC. Residues: CATTQSSYEQYF.

The rearrangement links TRBV5-1 to TRBJ1-2; D gene uncertain. The V end was cut by 4 bases, the J end by 6 bases, with 7 bases between. This CDR3 has 11 amino acids. Germline CDR1 reads SGHRS; CDR2 reads YFSETQ. The CDR3: CASSNLDGYTF. The CDR3 DNA is TGCGCCAGCAGCAACCTGGATGGCTACACCTTC.

At least ten counts were recorded for this clonotype. This rearrangement joins TRBV20-1 to TRBJ2-7; TRBD1 matches at 10 bases. J was trimmed by 2 bases and V by 2 bases; bases with no gene match: 6. The germline CDR1 and CDR2 sequences are DFQATT and SNEGSKA (reference sequence). This CDR3 spans 15 amino acids. CDR3 nucleotide sequence: TGCAGTGCTAGAAACCGGGACAGGGGTACCTACGAGCAGTACTTC. It translates to CSARNRDRGTYEQYF.

The table lists this clonotype with a few counts. The V gene is TRBV2, the J gene TRBJ2-7; D perhaps matches TRBD2 (6 bases). The germline V and J ends were trimmed by 5 bases and 3 bases, with 11 bases remaining between them. Germline V gene data show CDR1 as SNHLY and CDR2 as FYNNEI. CDR3 length: 13 residues. The CDR3 here is CASSLAEHYEQYF. The CDR3 DNA reads TGTGCCAGCAGTTTAGCGGAACACTACGAGCAGTACTTC. Full variable domain (outside the CDR3, taken from reference TRBV2 and TRBJ2-7): EPEVTQTPSHQVTQMGQEVILRCVPISNHLYFYWYRQILGQKVEFLVSFYNNEISEKSEIFDDQFSVERPDGSNFTLKIRSTKLEDSAMYFCASSLAEHYEQYFGPGTRLTVT.

The chain couples TRBV20-1 to TRBJ2-7, with TRBD1 identical over 10 bases. V was pared by 6 bases and J by 6 bases, with 8 bases of the junction left unmatched. Germline assignment: CDR1 DFQATT and CDR2 SNEGSKA (reference sequence). The CDR3 consists of 13 residues. CDR3 region: CSAAPGTGVEQYF. CDR3 DNA sequence: TGCAGTGCCGCTCCTGGGACAGGGGTCGAGCAGTACTTC.

The table lists this clonotype with a few counts. The chain has TRBV20-1 and TRBJ1-6, with 8 bases lining up with TRBD1. The CDR3 has 15 amino acids. Trimming removed 4 bases from V and 5 bases from J; junction bases left unmatched: 7. Looked up from germline, CDR1 is DFQATT and CDR2 is SNEGSKA (reference sequence). As DNA, the CDR3 is TGCAGTGCTACGACAGGGGAGGCTGATAATTCACCCCTCCACTTT. Its translation: CSATTGEADNSPLHF.

The genes are TRBV11-1 and TRBJ1-1; perhaps TRBD1 as D (5 bases). Germline values: CDR1 SGHAT, CDR2 FQDESV (reference sequence). The CDR3 extends over 14 amino acids. Trimming pared 2 bases from V and 6 bases from J, leaving 13 bases between. CDR3 protein: CASSLTGAAPEAFF. The DNA for the CDR3 is TGTGCCAGCAGCTTAACCGGGGCAGCCCCTGAAGCTTTCTTT.

This clonotype was seen only a few times. The chain recombines TRBV29-1 with TRBJ2-1, with a weak D call TRBD2 (7 bases). The germline V and J ends were trimmed by 6 bases and 6 bases, with 15 bases remaining between them. Per the germline V gene, CDR1 is SQVTM and CDR2 is ANQGSEA. The CDR3 loop spans 13 amino acids. This CDR3 reads CSVGAREGNEQFF. The CDR3 nucleotides read TGCAGCGTGGGGGCAAGGGAGGGCAATGAGCAGTTCTTC.

This chain connects TRBV5-1 to TRBJ2-1; TRBD2 matches at 9 bases. This CDR3 has 16 amino acids. CDR1 is SGHRS and CDR2 is YFSETQ in the germline V gene. Unmatched junction bases numbered 5, after V lost 4 bases and J lost 0 bases. DNA for the CDR3: TGCGCCAGCAGCAGGCTAGCGGGGAGCTCCTACAATGAGCAGTTCTTC. It is translated as CASSRLAGSSYNEQFF.

The CDR3, as DNA: TGTGCCAGCAGCTTGGGGGGAAACGGTGGCTCCTACGAGCAGTACTTC. This codes for CASSLGGNGGSYEQYF. J is TRBJ2-7 and V is TRBV7-9; maybe TRBD2 (6 bases). Trimming left V 3 bases short and J 0 bases short, with 15 bases between. The CDR3 consists of 16 residues. Germline V gene sequence: CDR1 SEHNR, CDR2 FQNEAQ (reference sequence).

The gene calls are TRBV7-3 and TRBJ2-1; TRBD2 matches 11 bases. The CDR3 runs to 16 residues. After removal of 1 base from V and 4 bases from J, the junction contained 3 bases not matched to a gene. Germline CDR1 is SGHTA and CDR2 is FQGTGA. The CDR3 nucleotides read TGTGCCAGCAGCTTAAACCGACTAGCGGGGTACAATGAGCAGTTCTTC. Translating gives CASSLNRLAGYNEQFF.

This clonotype has only a few counts. The chain combines TRBV2 with TRBJ2-3, with 10 positions matching TRBD2. V dropped 3 bases and J dropped 1; count of bases not matched to a gene: 7. Looked up from germline, CDR1 is SNHLY and CDR2 is FYNNEI. The CDR3 extends over 17 amino acids. CDR3 nucleotide sequence: TGTGCCAGCAGTGATATTAACGGACTAGCGGGCACAGATACGCAGTATTTT. Translation gives CASSDINGLAGTDTQYF.

CDR3 residues: CASSAGTNQETQYF. The CDR3 DNA is TGTGCCAGCAGCGCCGGGACCAACCAAGAGACCCAGTACTTC. V and J are TRBV11-2 and TRBJ2-5; D assignment may be TRBD1 or TRBD2 (5 bases each). This CDR3 region has 14 residues. In germline, CDR1 is SGHAT, CDR2 FQNNGV. Trimming cost V 5 bases and J 0 bases, with 10 bases left between them.

Many counts were recorded for this clonotype. The chain is built from TRBV18 and TRBJ1-2; tentatively, D is TRBD1 (5 bases). Trimming pared 2 bases from V and 8 bases from J, leaving 6 bases between. Looked up from germline, CDR1 is KGHSH and CDR2 is LQKENI. The CDR3 is 11 residues long. The CDR3 sequence is CASSPGDGYTF. CDR3 nucleotide sequence: TGTGCCAGCTCACCAGGGGACGGCTACACCTTC.

The chain combines TRBV24-1 with TRBJ2-5; TRBD2 agrees at 7 bases. Germline CDR1 and CDR2: KGHDR and SFDVKD. V trimming: 0 bases; J trimming: 5 bases; junction bases outside the gene matches: 8. The CDR3 consists of 16 residues. The CDR3 is CATSDLRAGAGETQYF. CDR3 bases: TGTGCCACCAGTGATTTGCGGGCGGGAGCTGGTGAGACCCAGTACTTC.

This clonotype came up a few times. This chain uses TRBV5-4 with TRBJ1-1; D is unresolved. Germline-derived CDR1 and CDR2 are SGHNT and YYREEE (reference sequence). The CDR3 is made up of 16 amino acids. The V and J ends lost 5 bases and 1 base respectively, with 18 bases between them. The CDR3 protein is CASSLLIGPPNTEAFF. The DNA of the CDR3 is TGTGCCAGCAGTCTCCTTATTGGGCCCCCGAACACTGAAGCTTTCTTT.

There are a few counts of this clonotype. V and J are TRBV2 and TRBJ2-1, with 7 bases lining up with TRBD1. Germline V gene lookup returns CDR1 SNHLY and CDR2 FYNNEI. The ends lost 5 bases at V and 4 bases at J; junction bases unmatched: 11. The CDR3 is 16 residues long. The DNA for the CDR3 is TGTGCCAGCAGTCCCAGGACAGGCCCTAGGTACAATGAGCAGTTCTTC. This gives the protein CASSPRTGPRYNEQFF.

CDR3 nucleotides: TGCGCCAGCAGGACACTAGCGGGAGGGCCCTCGGATACCGGGGAGCTGTTTTTT. Translated: CASRTLAGGPSDTGELFF. The rearrangement joins TRBV5-1 to TRBJ2-2, with 13 bases matching TRBD2. This CDR3 has 18 amino acids. The V and J ends lost 5 bases and 5 bases, in that order; junction bases with no gene match: 12. Germline CDR1 is SGHRS and CDR2 is YFSETQ.

V gene TRBV19 combines with J gene TRBJ1-5; no firm D call. Trimming took off 2 bases at V and 0 bases at J, with 8 bases between the two ends. Germline V gene lookup returns CDR1 LNHDA and CDR2 SQIVND (reference sequence). The CDR3 contains 15 residues. CDR3: CASSITSYSNQPQHF. The CDR3 DNA is TGTGCCAGTAGTATAACCAGTTATAGCAATCAGCCCCAGCATTTT.